The rows below give T cell receptor beta chains drawn from one sample of a study of post-analysis software for immune sequencing data. TCRdb recomputed calls from the PCR reads with MiXCR, one row per CDR3 protein. The sample holds fewer than 600,000 distinct CDR3 sequences, over 35% seen once. The sample taken for sequencing was blood. The source is a girl aged 10-17 years with multiple sclerosis. Both conserved end residues are part of each CDR3.

CDR3aa: CASRGTGGTEAFF; v_gene: TRBV28; len: 13
CDR3aa: CASSLGQGSHERYF; v_gene: TRBV28; len: 14
CDR3aa: CASSALTSGVAYEQYF; v_gene: TRBV25-1; len: 16
CDR3aa: CASSVAGAGYNEQFF; v_gene: TRBV9; len: 15
CDR3aa: CATSRPTSSRTDTQYF; v_gene: TRBV15; len: 16
CDR3aa: CASSLDSGLSYEQFF; v_gene: TRBV5-1; len: 15
CDR3aa: CASSLNQREQFF; v_gene: TRBV27; len: 12
CDR3aa: CASSSAGLAGYNEQFF; v_gene: TRBV27; len: 16
CDR3aa: CASSQDEGGDGHTF; v_gene: TRBV4-1; len: 14
CDR3aa: CASSPPAGGAETQYF; v_gene: TRBV28; len: 15
CDR3aa: CSARDRATGLTF; v_gene: TRBV20-1; len: 12